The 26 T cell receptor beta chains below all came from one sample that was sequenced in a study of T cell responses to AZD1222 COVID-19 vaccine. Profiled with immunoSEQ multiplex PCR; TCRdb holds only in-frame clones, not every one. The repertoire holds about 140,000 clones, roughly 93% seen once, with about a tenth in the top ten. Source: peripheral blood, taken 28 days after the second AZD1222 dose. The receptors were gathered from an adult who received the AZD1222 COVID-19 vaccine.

DNA of the CDR3: TGCGCCAGCAGCCAAGAACCCGTGCAGGTGACTAACTATGGCTACACCTTC. Translated: CASSQEPVQVTNYGYTF. This chain joins TRBV4-3 and TRBJ1-2; unclear D gene. The germline V gene has CDR1 LGHNA and CDR2 YSLEER. Trimming left V 0 bases short and J 0 bases short, with 14 bases between. The length of the CDR3 is 17 residues.

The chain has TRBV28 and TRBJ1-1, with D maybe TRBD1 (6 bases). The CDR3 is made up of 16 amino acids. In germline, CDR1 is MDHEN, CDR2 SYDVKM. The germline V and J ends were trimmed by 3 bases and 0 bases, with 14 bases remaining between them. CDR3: CASSFGGGLVNTEAFF. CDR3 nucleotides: TGTGCCAGCAGTTTTGGGGGGGGCTTGGTGAACACTGAAGCTTTCTTT.

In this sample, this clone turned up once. CDR3 nucleotide sequence: TGTGCCAGCTCACCGCAGGGACTAAACACCGGGGAGCTGTTTTTT. This encodes CASSPQGLNTGELFF. The chain links TRBV18 to TRBJ2-2, with 7 bases that match TRBD2. Germline assignment: CDR1 KGHSH and CDR2 LQKENI. Losses at the gene ends were 3 bases for V and 2 bases for J; bases not matched to a gene: 3. The CDR3 spans 15 residues.

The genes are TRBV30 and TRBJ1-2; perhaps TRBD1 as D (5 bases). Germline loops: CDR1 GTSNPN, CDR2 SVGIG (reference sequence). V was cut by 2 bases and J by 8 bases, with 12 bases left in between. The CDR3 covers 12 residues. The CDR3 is CAWSPRWGGYTF. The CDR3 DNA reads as TGTGCCTGGAGTCCTCGGTGGGGCGGCTACACCTTC.

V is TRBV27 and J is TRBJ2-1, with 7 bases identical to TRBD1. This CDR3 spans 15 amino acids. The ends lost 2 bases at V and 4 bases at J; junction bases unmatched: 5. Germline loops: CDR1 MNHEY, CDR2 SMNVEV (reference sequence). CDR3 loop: CASSLVGTEYNEQFF. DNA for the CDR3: TGTGCCAGCAGTTTAGTAGGGACAGAGTACAATGAGCAGTTCTTC.

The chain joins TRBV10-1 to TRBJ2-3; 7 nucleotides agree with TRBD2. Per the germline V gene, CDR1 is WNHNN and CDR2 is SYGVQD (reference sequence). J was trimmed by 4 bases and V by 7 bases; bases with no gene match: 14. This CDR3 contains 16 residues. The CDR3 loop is CASTPGGLGISDTQYF. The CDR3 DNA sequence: TGCGCCAGCACCCCTGGAGGACTAGGAATTTCAGATACGCAGTATTTT.

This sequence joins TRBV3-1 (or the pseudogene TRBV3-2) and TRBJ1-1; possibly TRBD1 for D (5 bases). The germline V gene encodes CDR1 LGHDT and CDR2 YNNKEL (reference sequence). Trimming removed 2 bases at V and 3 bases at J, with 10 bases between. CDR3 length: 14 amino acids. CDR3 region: CASSQPVGDTEAFF. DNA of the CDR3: TGTGCCAGCAGCCAACCGGTGGGGGACACTGAAGCTTTCTTT.

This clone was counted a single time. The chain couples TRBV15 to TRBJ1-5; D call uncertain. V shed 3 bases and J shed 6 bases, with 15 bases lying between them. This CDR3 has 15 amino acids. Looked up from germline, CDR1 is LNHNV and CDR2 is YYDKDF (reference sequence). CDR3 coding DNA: TGTGCCACCAGCAGTCCAGGACGGGTGGGTCAGCCCCAGCATTTT. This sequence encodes CATSSPGRVGQPQHF.

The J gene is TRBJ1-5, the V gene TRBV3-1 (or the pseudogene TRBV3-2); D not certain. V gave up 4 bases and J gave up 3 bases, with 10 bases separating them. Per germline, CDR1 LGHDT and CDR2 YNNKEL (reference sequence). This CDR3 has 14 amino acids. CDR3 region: CASSLGSPNQPQHF. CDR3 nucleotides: TGTGCCAGCAGCCTCGGGTCTCCCAATCAGCCCCAGCATTTT.

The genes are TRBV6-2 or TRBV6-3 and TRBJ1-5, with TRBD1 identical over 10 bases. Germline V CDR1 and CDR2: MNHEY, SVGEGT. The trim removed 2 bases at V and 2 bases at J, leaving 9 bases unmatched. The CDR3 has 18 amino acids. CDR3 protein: CASSYPGTGAWGNQPQHF. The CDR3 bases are TGTGCCAGCAGTTACCCCGGGACAGGGGCTTGGGGCAATCAGCCCCAGCATTTT.

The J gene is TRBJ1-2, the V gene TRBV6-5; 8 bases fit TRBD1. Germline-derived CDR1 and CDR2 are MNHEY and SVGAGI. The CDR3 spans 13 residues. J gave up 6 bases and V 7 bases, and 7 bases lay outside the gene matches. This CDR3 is CASIRPTGDGYTF. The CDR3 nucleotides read TGTGCCAGCATTAGACCGACAGGGGATGGCTACACCTTC.

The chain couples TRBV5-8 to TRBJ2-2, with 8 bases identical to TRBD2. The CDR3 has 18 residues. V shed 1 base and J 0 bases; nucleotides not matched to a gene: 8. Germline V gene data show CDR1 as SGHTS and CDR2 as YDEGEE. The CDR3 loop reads CASSLRTSGSANTGELFF. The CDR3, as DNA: TGTGCCAGCAGCTTGCGCACTAGCGGATCCGCGAACACCGGGGAGCTGTTTTTT.

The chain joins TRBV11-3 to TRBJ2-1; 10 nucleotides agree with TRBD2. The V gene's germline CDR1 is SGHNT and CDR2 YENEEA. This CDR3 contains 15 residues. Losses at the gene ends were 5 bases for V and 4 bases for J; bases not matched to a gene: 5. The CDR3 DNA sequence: TGTGCCAGCAGCCCCGGGACTAGCGAATACAATGAGCAGTTCTTC. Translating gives CASSPGTSEYNEQFF.

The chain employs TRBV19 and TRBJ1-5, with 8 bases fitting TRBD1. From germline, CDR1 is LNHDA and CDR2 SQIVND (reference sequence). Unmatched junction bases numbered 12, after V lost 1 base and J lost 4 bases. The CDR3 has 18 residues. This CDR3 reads CASSIGPRQGSVNQPQHF. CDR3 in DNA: TGTGCCAGTAGTATAGGCCCCCGACAGGGGTCGGTGAATCAGCCCCAGCATTTT.

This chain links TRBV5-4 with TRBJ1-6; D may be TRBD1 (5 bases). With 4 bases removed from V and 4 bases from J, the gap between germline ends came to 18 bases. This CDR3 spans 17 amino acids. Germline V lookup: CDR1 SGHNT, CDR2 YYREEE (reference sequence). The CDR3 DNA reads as TGTGCCAGCAGCGTCATTGGGGCCCGTGATTATAATTCACCCCTCCACTTT. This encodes CASSVIGARDYNSPLHF.

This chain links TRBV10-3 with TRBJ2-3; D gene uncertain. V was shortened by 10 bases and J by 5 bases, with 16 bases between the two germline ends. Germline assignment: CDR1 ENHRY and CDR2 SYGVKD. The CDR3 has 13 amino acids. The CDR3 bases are TGTGCCACCCGCTACAGCGATGGAGATACGCAGTATTTT. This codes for CATRYSDGDTQYF.

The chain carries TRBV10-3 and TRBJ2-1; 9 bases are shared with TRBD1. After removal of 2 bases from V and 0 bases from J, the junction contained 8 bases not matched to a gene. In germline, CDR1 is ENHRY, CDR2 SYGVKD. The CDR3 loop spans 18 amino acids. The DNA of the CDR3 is TGTGCCATCAGTGAGAGGGGGGGGACAGGGCGCTCCTACAATGAGCAGTTCTTC. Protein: CAISERGGTGRSYNEQFF.

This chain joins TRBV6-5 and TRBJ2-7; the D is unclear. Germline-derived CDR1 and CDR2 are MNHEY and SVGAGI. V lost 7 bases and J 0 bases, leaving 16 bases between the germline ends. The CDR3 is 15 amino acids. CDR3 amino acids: CASNVGPPDSYEQYF. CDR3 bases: TGTGCCAGCAATGTAGGGCCACCGGACTCCTACGAGCAGTACTTC.

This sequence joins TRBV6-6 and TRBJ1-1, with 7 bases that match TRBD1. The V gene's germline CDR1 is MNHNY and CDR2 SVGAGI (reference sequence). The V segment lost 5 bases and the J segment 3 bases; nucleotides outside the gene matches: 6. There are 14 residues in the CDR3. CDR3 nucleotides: TGTGCCAGCAGTCCCGCAGACAGGGACACTGAAGCTTTCTTT. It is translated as CASSPADRDTEAFF.

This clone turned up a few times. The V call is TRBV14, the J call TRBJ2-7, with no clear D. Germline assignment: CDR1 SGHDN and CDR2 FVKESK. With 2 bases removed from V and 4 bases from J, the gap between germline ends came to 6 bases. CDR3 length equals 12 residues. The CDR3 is CASSQNSYEQYF. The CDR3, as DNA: TGTGCCAGCAGCCAAAACAGTTACGAGCAGTACTTC.

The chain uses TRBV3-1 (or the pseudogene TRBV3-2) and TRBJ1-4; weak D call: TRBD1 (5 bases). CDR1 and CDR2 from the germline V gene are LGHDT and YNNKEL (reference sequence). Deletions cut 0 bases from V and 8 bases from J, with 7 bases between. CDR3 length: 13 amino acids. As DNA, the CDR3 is TGTGCCAGCAGCCAAGAGGGGGGGGAAAAACTGTTTTTT. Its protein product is CASSQEGGEKLFF.

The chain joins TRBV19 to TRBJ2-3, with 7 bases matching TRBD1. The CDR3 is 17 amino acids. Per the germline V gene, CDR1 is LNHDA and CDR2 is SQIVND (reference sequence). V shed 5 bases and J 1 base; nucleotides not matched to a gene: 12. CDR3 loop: CASSPRTGVEGTDTQYF. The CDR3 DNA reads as TGTGCCAGTAGTCCCCGCACAGGGGTCGAGGGCACAGATACGCAGTATTTT.

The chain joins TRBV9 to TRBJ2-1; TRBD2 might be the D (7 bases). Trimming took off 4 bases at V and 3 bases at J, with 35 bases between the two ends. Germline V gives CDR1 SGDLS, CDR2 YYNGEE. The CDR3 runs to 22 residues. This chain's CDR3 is CASSQLKGGAQPGESLYNEQFF. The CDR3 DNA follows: TGTGCCAGCAGCCAACTCAAGGGGGGGGCACAGCCGGGAGAATCCCTCTACAATGAGCAGTTCTTC.

The CDR3 DNA sequence: TGTGCCAGCAGGCCCAGGGGACAAGAGACCCAGTACTTC. Residues: CASRPRGQETQYF. The J gene is TRBJ2-5, the V gene TRBV6-5, with D maybe TRBD1 (6 bases). Looked up from germline, CDR1 is MNHEY and CDR2 is SVGAGI. The V and J ends lost 6 bases and 2 bases respectively, with 10 bases between them. The CDR3 is made up of 13 amino acids.

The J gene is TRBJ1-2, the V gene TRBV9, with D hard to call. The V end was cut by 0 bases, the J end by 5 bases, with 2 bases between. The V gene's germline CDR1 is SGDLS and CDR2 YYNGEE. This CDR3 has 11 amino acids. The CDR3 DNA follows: TGTGCCAGCAGCGTAGGTTATGGCTACACCTTC. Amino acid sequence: CASSVGYGYTF.

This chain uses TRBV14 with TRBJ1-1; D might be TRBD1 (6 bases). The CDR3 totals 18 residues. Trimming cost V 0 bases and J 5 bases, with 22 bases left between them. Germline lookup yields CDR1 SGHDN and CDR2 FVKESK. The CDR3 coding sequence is TGTGCCAGCAGCCAAGATGGTTTGAGCGGGCAGGGGTGGACTGAAGCTTTCTTT. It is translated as CASSQDGLSGQGWTEAFF.